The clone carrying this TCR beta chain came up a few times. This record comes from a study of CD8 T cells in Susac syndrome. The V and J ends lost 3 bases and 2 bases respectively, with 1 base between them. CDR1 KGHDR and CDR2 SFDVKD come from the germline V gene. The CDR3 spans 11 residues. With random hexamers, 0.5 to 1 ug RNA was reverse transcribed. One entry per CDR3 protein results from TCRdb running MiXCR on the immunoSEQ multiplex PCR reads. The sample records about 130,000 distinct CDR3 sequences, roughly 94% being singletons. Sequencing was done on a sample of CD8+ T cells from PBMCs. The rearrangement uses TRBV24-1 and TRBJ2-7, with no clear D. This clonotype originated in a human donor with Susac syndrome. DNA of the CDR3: TGTGCCACCAGTGATACCTACGAGCAGTACTTC. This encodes CATSDTYEQYF.